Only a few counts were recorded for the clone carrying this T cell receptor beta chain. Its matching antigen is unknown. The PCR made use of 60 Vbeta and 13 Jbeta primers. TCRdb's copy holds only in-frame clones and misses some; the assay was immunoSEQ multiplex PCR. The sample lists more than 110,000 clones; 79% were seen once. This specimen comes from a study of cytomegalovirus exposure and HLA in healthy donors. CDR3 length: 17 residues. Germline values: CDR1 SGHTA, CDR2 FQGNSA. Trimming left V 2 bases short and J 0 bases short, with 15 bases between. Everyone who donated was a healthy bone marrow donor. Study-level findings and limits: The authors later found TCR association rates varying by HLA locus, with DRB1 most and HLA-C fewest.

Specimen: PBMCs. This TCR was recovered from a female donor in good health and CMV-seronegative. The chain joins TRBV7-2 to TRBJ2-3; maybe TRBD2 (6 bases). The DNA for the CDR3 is TGTGCCAGCAGCTTACGTCTGGGGCGGGGAAGCACAGATACGCAGTATTTT. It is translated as CASSLRLGRGSTDTQYF.